The T cell receptor (beta chain) under discussion was sequenced for a study of identical twins. A universal primer site was incorporated via template switching, and the cDNA contained unique molecular identifiers. One entry per CDR3 protein, called by TCRdb with MiXCR from the 5' RACE reads. The table lists some 460,000 distinct CDR3 sequences, approximately 14% of them singletons. This clonotype was recorded many times. Its antigen is unidentified. The length of the CDR3 is 14 residues. With 7 bases removed from V and 7 bases from J, the gap between germline ends came to 20 bases. Broader study findings: Models came in too low on out-of-frame TCR alpha sharing in monozygotic twins. There is a chance that invariant MAIT and iNKT cells partially muddied zero-insertion analyses.

The same sample was also used in a study of yellow fever vaccine responses in identical twins. Per that paper: The T cell response to vaccination in identical twins was reportedly partly convergent and partly personalized.

Sequences were obtained from CD4+ T cells sorted from blood. The source of this sequence is a young woman in good health. V usage is TRBV12-3 or TRBV12-4 and J usage is TRBJ2-7; TRBD1 or TRBD2 may be the D gene (5 bases each). CDR3 region: CASKTGTSPREQYF. The CDR3 DNA sequence: TGTGCCAGCAAAACCGGGACCTCACCTCGGGAGCAGTACTTC.